This TCR beta chain was captured in a study of T-cell memory formation after mild COVID-19. Whole-study results and caveats: The appearance of some responding clones in pre-infection memory suggested that cross-reactive memory joined. Most CD4+ clones that shrank were in CM and EM, while CD8+ ones turned up in EMRA. CD4/CD8 balance held among clones contracting day 15 to 85, and later expanders leaned CD4+.

V lost 5 bases and J lost 4; bases outside the gene matches: 17. Germline CDR1 and CDR2: MGHDK and SYGVNS. This CDR3 is built from 19 residues. MiXCR, run by TCRdb on the 5' RACE reads, gives a single entry per CDR3 protein. The repertoire has 350,000 to 500,000 distinct CDR3 sequences, 23% of them found once; the top ten carry around 12%. This clonotype was detected a few times. Antigen unknown. The chain carries TRBV25-1 and TRBJ1-2; TRBD1 matches 12 bases. The receptor was derived from an adult woman who had mild COVID-19 (a few samples of this study predate the infection). Cell type and time point are not known. Sequenced material: PBMCs or a T cell subset sorted from them (not recorded which). The CDR3 reads CASSPVAGQGAVSPYGYTF. The CDR3 DNA follows: TGTGCCAGCAGTCCAGTCGCGGGACAGGGGGCCGTGTCCCCCTATGGCTACACCTTC.